This TCR beta chain was observed in a study of control samples from healthy donors and cancer patients (dated by TCRdb to between 2020 and 2021). The CDR3, cysteine through phenylalanine, is 15 amino acids long. Only the CDR3 part of the read is kept: 45 bases, read in frame from the first base. Trimming removed 4 bases from V and 0 bases from J, leaving 12 bases between the germline ends. The germline V gene supplies CDR1 KGHSH and CDR2 LQKENI. In its sample, this clone was seen once. Its cognate antigen has yet to be identified. Nothing much larger sits one base from this clone, and base qualities are not available. The library relied on the immunoSEQ multiplex PCR assay. TCRdb holds this immuneACCESS table with in-frame rearrangements only. Some clones are missing; in checked studies, unresolved V genes explain under half, and the rest has no known cause. Recorded for this sample are 73,000 or so clones; more than 85% of them occurred a single time. Approximately 3.6% of the sample rests with the top ten.

This sequence originates from a woman aged 50 to 60 in good health. The sequence joins TRBV18 to TRBJ2-5; the D region possibly corresponds to TRBD2 (5 bases align). Material: blood. CDR3 sequence: CASSQKDWYQETQYF. The DNA sequence is TGTGCCAGCTCACAAAAGGACTGGTACCAAGAGACCCAGTACTTC.